One sample yielded the 14 T cell receptor beta chains listed below, sequenced in a study of cytomegalovirus exposure and HLA in healthy donors. Vbeta (60) and Jbeta (13) primers were used in the PCR. The data were produced by immunoSEQ multiplex PCR, yet TCRdb's version contains in-frame clones alone and is incomplete. Counted here are under 150,000 clones, more than 75% occurring once; the ten biggest clones make up over 2%. Specimen: PBMCs. These receptors all come from a man aged 45-65 years in good health and CMV-seronegative.

This rearrangement joins TRBV19 to TRBJ1-5; TRBD1 might be the D (5 bases). CDR3 length: 19 residues. Germline lookup yields CDR1 LNHDA and CDR2 SQIVND (reference sequence). Trimming shortened V by 7 bases and J by 0 bases, and 25 bases separated the two germline ends. For the CDR3, the DNA is TGTGCCAGTAAACTGTATGGGGGGTCGAGGGGTAATAGCAATCAGCCCCAGCATTTT. It codes for CASKLYGGSRGNSNQPQHF. The full variable domain, with the rest looked up from reference TRBV19 and TRBJ1-5, is DGGITQSPKYLFRKEGQNVTLSCEQNLNHDAMYWYRQDPGQGLRLIYYSQIVNDFQKGDIAEGYSVSREKKESFPLTVTSAQKNPTAFYLCASKLYGGSRGNSNQPQHFGDGTRLSIL.

This clone was detected once. The chain combines TRBV7-9 with TRBJ1-1, with TRBD1 matching over 7 bases. Germline CDR1 reads SEHNR; CDR2 reads FQNEAQ (reference sequence). The CDR3 runs to 14 residues. The V segment lost 3 bases and the J segment 1 base; nucleotides outside the gene matches: 2. The CDR3 nucleotides read TGTGCCAGCAGCTTTCGGGACAGGAACACTGAAGCTTTCTTT. Protein sequence: CASSFRDRNTEAFF.

The chain employs TRBV6-5 and TRBJ1-1; D is uncertain. CDR3 length: 13 amino acids. Trimming pared 0 bases from V and 7 bases from J, leaving 9 bases between. Germline V CDR1 and CDR2: MNHEY, SVGAGI. CDR3: CASSYSRSGEAFF. CDR3 coding DNA: TGTGCCAGCAGTTACTCGAGGTCTGGTGAAGCTTTCTTT.

The chain joins TRBV5-1 to TRBJ2-5, with 9 positions matching TRBD1. Germline loops: CDR1 SGHRS, CDR2 YFSETQ. The CDR3 contains 16 residues. The V gene end was trimmed by 4 bases and the J gene end by 2 bases; junction bases not matched to a gene: 9. Here the CDR3 reads CASSPAPGQGQETQYF. The CDR3 DNA reads TGCGCCAGCAGCCCCGCTCCGGGACAGGGTCAAGAGACCCAGTACTTC.

About this clone: The sample has other DNA sequences that encode this CDR3 too. J is TRBJ2-1 and V is TRBV5-6, with D tentatively TRBD1 (5 bases). CDR3 length: 15 amino acids. Germline CDR1 and CDR2: SGHDT and YYEEEE. Trimming took 1 base from V and 9 from J, leaving 17 bases between them. The CDR3 region has the DNA TGTGCCAGCAGCTTGAAGTCAGGGTATCGTGGTGAGCAGTTCTTC. Its protein product is CASSLKSGYRGEQFF.

The chain couples TRBV5-4 to TRBJ2-2; TRBD2 matches 13 bases. This CDR3 has 16 amino acids. CDR1 is SGHNT, CDR2 YYREEE, per germline (reference sequence). With V trimmed by 4 bases and J by 3 bases, 3 bases remained unmatched. The DNA for the CDR3 is TGTGCCAGCAGCAGACTAGCGGGGGGATACACCGGGGAGCTGTTTTTT. Translated: CASSRLAGGYTGELFF.

The chain couples TRBV30 to TRBJ1-2; the match to TRBD1 covers 9 bases. Germline V gene lookup returns CDR1 GTSNPN and CDR2 SVGIG (reference sequence). The CDR3 is 16 amino acids. V was pared by 0 bases and J by 4 bases, with 9 bases of the junction left unmatched. CDR3 nucleotides: TGTGCCTGGAGTGTAAGGGGAGGGACAGGGAGCTATGGCTACACCTTC. Residues: CAWSVRGGTGSYGYTF.

The V gene is TRBV27, the J gene TRBJ2-2; tentative D call: TRBD1 (6 bases). The CDR3 loop spans 14 amino acids. V gave up 5 bases and J gave up 1 base, with 8 bases separating them. Germline V gene lookup returns CDR1 MNHEY and CDR2 SMNVEV (reference sequence). The CDR3: CASSEDRNTGELFF. For the CDR3, the DNA is TGTGCCAGCAGTGAGGACAGGAACACCGGGGAGCTGTTTTTT.

The chain employs TRBV4-1 and TRBJ1-2, with 11 bases aligning to TRBD1. This CDR3 has 16 residues. V gave up 4 bases and J gave up 5 bases; unmatched junction bases: 9. Germline V gene lookup returns CDR1 MGHRA and CDR2 YSYEKL. CDR3 sequence: CASSLTWDRGEYGYTF. DNA of the CDR3: TGCGCCAGCAGCCTAACTTGGGACAGGGGGGAATATGGCTACACCTTC.

The chain couples TRBV5-1 to TRBJ2-4, with a tentative D call TRBD1 (6 bases). The V gene's germline CDR1 is SGHRS and CDR2 YFSETQ. This CDR3 spans 14 amino acids. Trimming left V 5 bases short and J 3 bases short, with 12 bases between. CDR3 region: CASSEGVVKNIQYF. The CDR3 DNA sequence: TGCGCCAGCAGTGAGGGGGTGGTCAAAAACATTCAGTACTTC.

The chain uses TRBV7-6 and TRBJ2-3, with 8 bases fitting TRBD1. The CDR3 length is 17 residues. The germline gives CDR1 SGHVS, CDR2 FNYEAQ. Unmatched junction bases numbered 14, after V lost 1 base and J lost 8 bases. Here the CDR3 reads CASSLVSAGGADPTQYF. CDR3 in DNA: TGTGCCAGCAGCTTAGTTTCCGCAGGGGGCGCAGACCCTACGCAGTATTTT. Looking up the rest from reference TRBV7-6 and TRBJ2-3 gives the full variable domain: GAGVSQSPRYKVTKRGQDVALRCDPISGHVSLYWYRQALGQGPEFLTYFNYEAQQDKSGLPNDRFSAERPEGSISTLTIQRTEQRDSAMYRCASSLVSAGGADPTQYFGPGTRLTVL.

This rearrangement joins TRBV5-1 to TRBJ2-3; 9 bases agree with TRBD2. With 6 bases clipped from V and 1 base from J, the junction kept 3 bases outside the gene matches. The germline V gene encodes CDR1 SGHRS and CDR2 YFSETQ. The CDR3 is made up of 14 amino acids. The DNA of the CDR3 is TGCGCCAGCAAAGAGCGGGAGGGCACAGATACGCAGTATTTT. The encoded protein is CASKEREGTDTQYF.

This clone was picked up one time. This chain links TRBV11-2 with TRBJ1-6; 9 bases are a match to TRBD1. CDR1 and CDR2 (germline): SGHAT, FQNNGV. Unmatched junction bases numbered 10, after V lost 5 bases and J lost 5 bases. The CDR3 length is 17 residues. CDR3 region: CASSRGTGGINNSPLHF. CDR3 nucleotide sequence: TGTGCCAGCAGCAGGGGTACAGGGGGCATAAATAATTCACCCCTCCACTTT.

The J gene is TRBJ1-1, the V gene TRBV2; 9 bases align to TRBD1. This CDR3 spans 13 amino acids. Trimming took 6 bases from V and 4 from J; bases not matched to a gene: 3. CDR1 is SNHLY and CDR2 is FYNNEI in the germline V gene. CDR3 nucleotides: TGTGCCAGCAGGGGGGACAGGGTCACTGAAGCTTTCTTT. Its protein product is CASRGDRVTEAFF.